The clone carrying this T cell receptor beta chain appeared once. Primers included in the PCR were 60 Vbeta and 13 Jbeta primers. Assay used: immunoSEQ multiplex PCR; TCRdb lists only in-frame clones, some missing. The table lists 200,000 to 250,000 clones, around 86% of them singletons. Germline loops: CDR1 KGHSH, CDR2 LQKENI. The CDR3 runs 15 residues. The junction had 8 bases not matched to a gene; V was cut back by 6 bases and J by 4 bases. This record comes from a study of cytomegalovirus exposure and HLA in healthy donors. Overall study: There were approximately 80 million unique TCRs (from HLA-typed donors) in an early data release.

The genes are TRBV18 and TRBJ2-1, with 8 nucleotides matching TRBD1. The sequenced sample was PBMCs. The receptor was isolated from a middle-aged woman in good health and CMV-seronegative. This CDR3 reads CASSENRGAYNEQFF. The CDR3 DNA reads as TGTGCCAGCTCGGAAAACAGGGGGGCATACAATGAGCAGTTCTTC.